This T cell receptor beta chain is from a study of blood T cells in healthy people across ages. Overall study findings and caveats: Getting older went along with TCR beta diversity per million T cells dropping roughly linearly.

This clonotype was detected many times. Its matching antigen is unknown. The V gene's germline CDR1 is SGHRS and CDR2 YFSETQ. Trimming at V came to 3 bases and at J to 5 bases, leaving 7 bases not matched to a gene. The CDR3 has 16 amino acids. Next came a second PCR, run for roughly 7 to 12 cycles, which used a sample-barcoded 5' primer along with a J-beta primer mix. Per-sample output comprised a minimum of 2.5 million paired-end reads containing CDR3. Via MiXCR, TCRdb re-called the 5' RACE reads, giving one row per CDR3 protein. The sample lists about 840,000 distinct CDR3 sequences; just under 30% were seen once. In addition, the sample was reused for a study of T cells of mothers and their children.

The TCR was taken from a woman aged 40 to 50 in good health. This chain uses TRBV5-1 with TRBJ2-5; 13 bases are a match to TRBD2. The sample was blood. This CDR3 reads CASSWTGLAGTETQYF. The DNA of the CDR3 is TGCGCCAGCAGCTGGACGGGACTAGCGGGGACTGAGACCCAGTACTTC. The full variable domain, its missing parts supplied by reference TRBV5-1 and TRBJ2-5, is KAGVTQTPRYLIKTRGQQVTLSCSPISGHRSVSWYQQTPGQGLQFLFEYFSETQRNKGNFPGRFSGRQFSNSRSEMNVSTLELGDSALYLCASSWTGLAGTETQYFGPGTRLLVL.